These T cell receptor beta chains were read from a single sample in a study of shared clonotypes between healthy human individuals. TCRdb keeps only in-frame clones here, not all; method: immunoSEQ multiplex PCR. The sample gives 2,100,000 or so clones, more than 90% of which show up once; less than 0.15% is in the top ten. Specimen: naive CD4+ T cells sorted from blood. These receptor sequences come from a man between 18 and 29 years old in good health. Both conserved end residues are part of each CDR3. Each record gives: CDR3 DNA, CDR3 protein, V gene, clone size, D gene, J gene. The D gene is left open where the match is weak. The listing skips clone size in some rows; elsewhere it reads once, few, many or a size class.

cdr3_nt: TGTGCCAGCAGCTTAGCGCCGGGAAATCAGCCCCAGCATTTT
cdr3_aa: CASSLAPGNQPQHF
v_call: TRBV7-9
clone_size: NA
d_call: NA
j_call: TRBJ1-5

cdr3_nt: TGTGCCAGCAGCAGGCCCCAAGAGACCCAGTACTTC
cdr3_aa: CASSRPQETQYF
v_call: TRBV7-2
clone_size: once
d_call: NA
j_call: TRBJ2-5

cdr3_nt: TGTGCCAGCAGCCCTCCGGGACTAGCGGGAGGCACAGATACGCAGTATTTT
cdr3_aa: CASSPPGLAGGTDTQYF
v_call: TRBV5-6
clone_size: NA
d_call: TRBD2
j_call: TRBJ2-3

cdr3_nt: TGCGCCAGCAGCCGGAGAGGACCGTCGAACACTGAAGCTTTCTTT
cdr3_aa: CASSRRGPSNTEAFF
v_call: TRBV5-1
clone_size: NA
d_call: NA
j_call: TRBJ1-1

cdr3_nt: TGTGCCAGCAGCAAGCAGGACGGGGAGGACACTGAAGCTTTCTTT
cdr3_aa: CASSKQDGEDTEAFF
v_call: TRBV21-1
clone_size: NA
d_call: NA
j_call: TRBJ1-1

cdr3_nt: TGTGCCAGCAGTGAAGCTCCTTTGCCGGGCAGGGATGTCTACGAGCAGTACTTC
cdr3_aa: CASSEAPLPGRDVYEQYF
v_call: TRBV2
clone_size: NA
d_call: NA
j_call: TRBJ2-7

cdr3_nt: TGTGCCAGCTCACTTGAGCAGGGGAACACTGAAGCTTTCTTT
cdr3_aa: CASSLEQGNTEAFF
v_call: TRBV18
clone_size: NA
d_call: NA
j_call: TRBJ1-1

cdr3_nt: TGTGCCAGCACCGGGGGCGGGATGGGAGAGACCCAGTACTTC
cdr3_aa: CASTGGGMGETQYF
v_call: TRBV5-4
clone_size: NA
d_call: NA
j_call: TRBJ2-5

cdr3_nt: TGTGCCATCACTACAGGGGCCAGGGGCCCGCACAATGAGCAGTTCTTC
cdr3_aa: CAITTGARGPHNEQFF
v_call: TRBV10-3
clone_size: NA
d_call: TRBD1
j_call: TRBJ2-1

cdr3_nt: TGTGCCAGTAAGTCAGCTTATAGCAATCAGCCCCAGCATTTT
cdr3_aa: CASKSAYSNQPQHF
v_call: TRBV19
clone_size: NA
d_call: NA
j_call: TRBJ1-5

cdr3_nt: TGCGCCAGCAGCCAAGGAGTGACTAGCGGGACCGAGCAGTACTTC
cdr3_aa: CASSQGVTSGTEQYF
v_call: TRBV4-3
clone_size: NA
d_call: TRBD2
j_call: TRBJ2-7

cdr3_nt: TGTGCCAGCAGCCCCAGACTAGGAGTCTCAGATACGCAGTATTTT
cdr3_aa: CASSPRLGVSDTQYF
v_call: TRBV9
clone_size: NA
d_call: NA
j_call: TRBJ2-3

cdr3_nt: TGTGCCAGCAGCCCCACGGGACAGAACTCTGGAAACACCATATATTTT
cdr3_aa: CASSPTGQNSGNTIYF
v_call: TRBV16
clone_size: NA
d_call: TRBD1
j_call: TRBJ1-3

cdr3_nt: TGTGCCAGCAGCTTAGGTGCGGGGAACACTGAAGCTTTCTTT
cdr3_aa: CASSLGAGNTEAFF
v_call: TRBV7-9
clone_size: NA
d_call: NA
j_call: TRBJ1-1

cdr3_nt: TGTGCCGGAGCACAGGGTAGAAACACTGAAGCTTTCTTT
cdr3_aa: CAGAQGRNTEAFF
v_call: TRBV7-8
clone_size: NA
d_call: NA
j_call: TRBJ1-1

cdr3_nt: TGTGCCAGCAGCAAAAGCACAGGGGGCAGGAGGGAGCCCTACAAAAACATTCAGTACTTC
cdr3_aa: CASSKSTGGRREPYKNIQYF
v_call: TRBV21-1
clone_size: NA
d_call: NA
j_call: TRBJ2-4

cdr3_nt: TGTGCCAGCAGCGTCGGGGACACCTCGCCTGGGGCCAACGTCCTGACTTTC
cdr3_aa: CASSVGDTSPGANVLTF
v_call: TRBV9
clone_size: NA
d_call: NA
j_call: TRBJ2-6

cdr3_nt: TGTGCCAGCAGTGGGAGAGGGAGCTCCTACGAGCAGTACTTC
cdr3_aa: CASSGRGSSYEQYF
v_call: TRBV5-6
clone_size: NA
d_call: NA
j_call: TRBJ2-7

cdr3_nt: TGTGCCAGCAGCCCATCCTCCGGTACGCAGTATTTT
cdr3_aa: CASSPSSGTQYF
v_call: TRBV9
clone_size: once
d_call: NA
j_call: TRBJ2-3

cdr3_nt: TGTGCCAGCAGTGAATTCATAGCTGTGAGCACTGAAGCTTTCTTT
cdr3_aa: CASSEFIAVSTEAFF
v_call: TRBV6-1
clone_size: once
d_call: NA
j_call: TRBJ1-1

cdr3_nt: TGCAGCGTGAACAGGGGGCGGGAGACCCAGTACTTC
cdr3_aa: CSVNRGRETQYF
v_call: TRBV29-1
clone_size: NA
d_call: TRBD1
j_call: TRBJ2-5

cdr3_nt: TGTGCCAGCAGCCCCTTCCCGACAGATTCTGGAAACACCATATATTTT
cdr3_aa: CASSPFPTDSGNTIYF
v_call: TRBV7-2
clone_size: NA
d_call: NA
j_call: TRBJ1-3

cdr3_nt: TGTGCCAGCAGTGAAGCGACGGTGGGATCCAATCAGCCCCAGCATTTT
cdr3_aa: CASSEATVGSNQPQHF
v_call: TRBV2
clone_size: once
d_call: NA
j_call: TRBJ1-5

cdr3_nt: TGTGCCAGCAGCTTGGACCAGGGCTTT
cdr3_aa: CASSLDQGF
v_call: TRBV5-6
clone_size: NA
d_call: NA
j_call: TRBJ1-1

cdr3_nt: TGTGCCAGCTCACCAGAAGTGGGAGGCAGGGGCCATGGCTACACCTTC
cdr3_aa: CASSPEVGGRGHGYTF
v_call: TRBV18
clone_size: NA
d_call: NA
j_call: TRBJ1-2

cdr3_nt: TGTGCCAGCAGACCAGGGGACCCGGGCACTGAAGCTTTCTTT
cdr3_aa: CASRPGDPGTEAFF
v_call: TRBV28
clone_size: NA
d_call: NA
j_call: TRBJ1-1

cdr3_nt: TGTGCCAGCAGTTTCAAACTTCCCAGTTCCTACAATGAGCAGTTCTTC
cdr3_aa: CASSFKLPSSYNEQFF
v_call: TRBV27
clone_size: once
d_call: NA
j_call: TRBJ2-1